The 6 T cell receptor beta chains below come from one sample, sequenced in a study of blood T cells in healthy people across ages. The use of a sample-barcoded 5' primer and a J-beta primer mix characterized a second PCR of roughly 7 to 11 cycles. MiXCR, applied by TCRdb to the 5' RACE reads, yields one record per CDR3 protein. This table holds about 290,000 distinct CDR3 sequences, 25% to 30% found once. The source material was blood. These receptors were taken from a woman in her 70s in good health.

The sample holds many counts of this clonotype. The chain recombines TRBV11-2 with TRBJ2-3; D ambiguous. This CDR3 comprises 12 residues. With 4 bases removed from V and 4 bases from J, the gap between germline ends came to 6 bases. Germline values: CDR1 SGHAT, CDR2 FQNNGV. This CDR3 reads CASSSGADTQYF. CDR3 in DNA: TGTGCCAGCAGCTCCGGAGCAGATACGCAGTATTTT. Supplemented by reference TRBV11-2 and TRBJ2-3, the full variable domain reads EAGVAQSPRYKIIEKRQSVAFWCNPISGHATLYWYQQILGQGPKLLIQFQNNGVVDDSQLPKDRFSAERLKGVDSTLKIQPAKLEDSAVYLCASSSGADTQYFGPGTRLTVL.

This clonotype was counted a few times. This sequence joins TRBV5-6 and TRBJ2-7; D remains unclear. The CDR3 has 14 residues. CDR1 and CDR2 from the germline V gene are SGHDT and YYEEEE. V was cut by 0 bases and J by 0 bases, with 7 bases left in between. CDR3: CASSLGAYSYEQYF. CDR3 nucleotide sequence: TGTGCCAGCAGCTTGGGGGCATACTCCTACGAGCAGTACTTC.

The chain couples TRBV5-4 to TRBJ2-5, with TRBD2 as a possible D gene (7 bases). CDR1 SGHNT and CDR2 YYREEE come from the germline V gene (reference sequence). Trimming removed 4 bases at V and 4 bases at J, with 17 bases between. This CDR3 region has 15 residues. The CDR3: CASSRGGGGRETQYF. The CDR3 nucleotides are TGTGCCAGCAGCAGGGGGGGTGGGGGGCGAGAGACCCAGTACTTC.

The genes are TRBV19 and TRBJ2-4; possible D gene TRBD1, 6 bases. V lost 6 bases and J 4 bases, leaving 16 bases between the germline ends. The CDR3 is 15 amino acids. Germline V CDR1 and CDR2: LNHDA, SQIVND (reference sequence). The CDR3 nucleotides are TGTGCCAGTAGCTTCCGGGACAAGAAAAAAAACATTCAGTACTTC. Its protein is CASSFRDKKKNIQYF.

This clonotype was seen a few times. The V call is TRBV4-3, the J call TRBJ2-7; 8 positions match TRBD1. CDR1 and CDR2 (germline): LGHNA, YSLEER. The V gene end was trimmed by 0 bases and the J gene end by 3 bases; junction bases not matched to a gene: 1. There are 14 residues in the CDR3. CDR3 coding DNA: TGCGCCAGCAGCCAAGACGGACAGGGCTACGAGCAGTACTTC. Its protein is CASSQDGQGYEQYF.

The gene calls are TRBV7-2 and TRBJ2-5, with D perhaps matching TRBD1 (6 bases). The end of the DNA aligns better with TRBJ2-7, so the J call may be wrong. Germline CDR1 is SGHTA and CDR2 is FQGNSA. The CDR3 has 15 residues. DNA of the CDR3: TGTGCCAGCAGCTCACCGACCTTAAGGGGGACCGAGCAGTACTTC. As protein: CASSSPTLRGTEQYF.